This TCR beta chain was captured by sequencing in a study of blood T cell repertoires in COVID-19. The wider study: The study drew acute and convalescent COVID-19 samples from the United States, Italy and Spain.

Trimming took off 3 bases at V and 0 bases at J, with 21 bases between the two ends. Germline CDR1 is MNHEY and CDR2 is SVGEGT. The CDR3 is 19 residues long. Sequencing was performed with immunoSEQ multiplex PCR; in TCRdb, only in-frame clones are kept and a portion is missing. The data hold 250,000 or so clones, with 75% to 90% observed a single time. The V call is TRBV6-2 or TRBV6-3, the J call TRBJ1-3, with TRBD1 as a possible D gene (5 bases). The sample comprised peripheral blood. This receptor was identified in a woman aged 35 to 49 who had recovered from COVID-19. CDR3: CASSYTDRIPFSSGNTIYF. The CDR3 DNA reads TGTGCCAGCAGTTATACCGACAGAATACCTTTCTCCTCTGGAAACACCATATATTTT.